Below are 17 T cell receptor beta chains sequenced from a single sample in a study of early T cells in non-severe SARS-CoV-2 infection. TCRdb reanalysed the 5' RACE reads using MiXCR and keeps one entry per CDR3 protein. This repertoire shows 30,000 or so distinct CDR3 sequences, about 6% found once; its top ten account for around 5%. Sequences were obtained from whole blood. The receptor source for this set is an adult who was a healthcare worker with PCR-confirmed SARS-CoV-2 infection or an uninfected control (not recorded which).

The chain couples TRBV9 to TRBJ2-7, with D perhaps being TRBD1 or TRBD2 (5 bases each). CDR1 and CDR2 (germline): SGDLS, YYNGEE. The CDR3 length is 15 residues. The V gene lost 0 bases and the J gene lost 6 bases, with 16 bases spanning the gap. CDR3 DNA sequence: TGTGCCAGCAGCGTAGCGAGGGACGGAAACCCCGAGCAGTACTTC. Translation: CASSVARDGNPEQYF.

Ten or more counts support this clonotype. The chain has TRBV7-2 and TRBJ2-3; 10 nucleotides match TRBD1. The CDR3 extends over 15 amino acids. Germline V gene sequence: CDR1 SGHTA, CDR2 FQGNSA. V gave up 7 bases and J gave up 6 bases; unmatched junction bases: 10. The CDR3 protein is CASIQRDRGSDTQYF. CDR3 coding DNA: TGTGCCAGCATCCAGAGGGACAGGGGCTCGGATACGCAGTATTTT. Looking up the rest from reference TRBV7-2 and TRBJ2-3 gives the full variable domain: GAGVSQSPSNKVTEKGKDVELRCDPISGHTALYWYRQSLGQGLEFLIYFQGNSAPDKSGLPSDRFSAERTGGSVSTLTIQRTQQEDSAVYLCASIQRDRGSDTQYFGPGTRLTVL.

This clonotype was seen ten or more times. This sequence joins TRBV7-3 and TRBJ2-3, with D perhaps matching TRBD1 or TRBD2 (5 bases each). Germline CDR1 and CDR2: SGHTA and FQGTGA. V was trimmed by 5 bases and J by 0 bases, leaving 15 bases between them. The CDR3 covers 16 residues. The CDR3 loop is CASSDRTRESTDTQYF. DNA of the CDR3: TGTGCCAGCAGCGACAGAACTAGGGAGAGCACAGATACGCAGTATTTT.

CDR3 in amino acids: CASKNQLTDTQYF. CDR3 nucleotide sequence: TGTGCCAGCAAAAACCAACTCACAGATACGCAGTATTTT. The V gene is TRBV5-4, the J gene TRBJ2-3; D call uncertain. Germline CDR1 reads SGHNT; CDR2 reads YYREEE (reference sequence). Trimming took off 6 bases at V and 2 bases at J, with 10 bases between the two ends. This CDR3 comprises 13 residues.

The rearrangement links TRBV6-5 to TRBJ2-7; TRBD2 matches at 7 bases. CDR3 length equals 15 residues. The trim removed 2 bases at V and 2 bases at J, leaving 6 bases unmatched. Germline lookup yields CDR1 MNHEY and CDR2 SVGAGI. CDR3 DNA sequence: TGTGCCAGCAGTTACGCGCGGGAGTCTCCCTACGAGCAGTACTTC. Translated: CASSYARESPYEQYF.

This clonotype came up many times. The J gene is TRBJ1-6, the V gene TRBV24-1, with 8 nucleotides matching TRBD1. Unmatched junction bases numbered 7, after V lost 12 bases and J lost 10 bases. The germline CDR1 and CDR2 sequences are KGHDR and SFDVKD. This CDR3 region has 12 residues. CDR3 DNA: TGTGCCGCGGGGACAGGTGGATCACCCCTCCACTTT. Translated, it gives CAAGTGGSPLHF.

This clonotype has a count of ten or more. The gene calls are TRBV7-9 and TRBJ1-4; D possibly corresponds to TRBD1 (5 bases). CDR1 is SEHNR, CDR2 FQNEAQ, per germline (reference sequence). Trimming cost V 5 bases and J 8 bases, with 15 bases left between them. The CDR3 extends over 14 amino acids. The CDR3 DNA reads TGTGCCAGCAGCCTCCTGGGTTGGGGCGAAAAACTGTTTTTT. Its translation: CASSLLGWGEKLFF.

The sample holds many counts of this clonotype. The CDR3 region is CASSSPRRGYSYEQYF. The DNA of the CDR3 is TGCGCCAGCAGCTCTCCGAGGAGGGGGTATTCCTACGAGCAGTACTTC. The V call is TRBV5-1, the J call TRBJ2-7, with D perhaps matching TRBD1 or TRBD2 (6 bases each). This CDR3 has 16 amino acids. Germline V lookup: CDR1 SGHRS, CDR2 YFSETQ. With 3 bases removed from V and 1 base from J, the gap between germline ends came to 17 bases. Full variable domain (missing parts from reference TRBV5-1 and TRBJ2-7): KAGVTQTPRYLIKTRGQQVTLSCSPISGHRSVSWYQQTPGQGLQFLFEYFSETQRNKGNFPGRFSGRQFSNSRSEMNVSTLELGDSALYLCASSSPRRGYSYEQYFGPGTRLTVT.

This clonotype occurred many times. V and J are TRBV24-1 and TRBJ2-1, with D unclear. Per germline, CDR1 KGHDR and CDR2 SFDVKD. Trimming took 1 base from V and 5 from J, leaving 11 bases between them. CDR3 size: 15 residues. The CDR3: CATSDFIGPNNEQFF. CDR3 DNA sequence: TGTGCCACCAGTGATTTCATCGGACCCAACAATGAGCAGTTCTTC.

This chain uses TRBV7-9 with TRBJ2-3; possibly TRBD1 for D (6 bases). CDR1 is SEHNR and CDR2 is FQNEAQ in the germline V gene (reference sequence). The CDR3 is 12 residues long. V shed 7 bases and J shed 1 base, with 6 bases lying between them. The CDR3 sequence: CASTGGTDTQYF. CDR3 bases: TGTGCCAGCACAGGGGGCACAGATACGCAGTATTTT.

This clonotype appeared many times. The rearrangement uses TRBV12-3 or TRBV12-4 and TRBJ1-1, with D possibly matching TRBD1 (5 bases). V was cut by 4 bases and J by 4 bases, with 10 bases left in between. CDR3 size: 13 residues. This chain's CDR3 is CASSYGAGTEAFF. The CDR3 nucleotides are TGTGCCAGCAGTTACGGGGCTGGCACTGAAGCTTTCTTT.

This clonotype showed up many times. This chain links TRBV7-9 with TRBJ1-1; D might be TRBD1 (5 bases). The ends were cut back, 5 bases at V and 3 bases at J, with 22 bases in the middle. Germline CDR1 and CDR2: SEHNR and FQNEAQ (reference sequence). The CDR3 is 17 residues long. The CDR3 sequence is CASSARRRGGRHTEAFF. DNA of the CDR3: TGTGCCAGCAGCGCACGACGTCGTGGGGGTCGTCACACTGAAGCTTTCTTT.

This clonotype was seen ten or more times. The chain is built from TRBV7-8 and TRBJ2-1; 7 nucleotides match TRBD2. The trim removed 0 bases at V and 14 bases at J, leaving 13 bases unmatched. The CDR3 extends over 15 amino acids. Germline V lookup: CDR1 SGHVS, CDR2 FQNEAQ. The CDR3 reads CASSLARTSVFFEFF. The CDR3 bases are TGTGCCAGCAGCTTAGCAAGGACTAGTGTGTTCTTCGAGTTCTTC.

This clonotype occurred many times. This sequence joins TRBV5-1 and TRBJ1-4, with no clear D. Germline V gene sequence: CDR1 SGHRS, CDR2 YFSETQ. Trimming shortened V by 0 bases and J by 0 bases, and 6 bases separated the two germline ends. This CDR3 is built from 15 residues. As DNA, the CDR3 is TGCGCCAGCAGCTTGGGTGGGCCAACTAATGAAAAACTGTTTTTT. This encodes CASSLGGPTNEKLFF.

In its sample, this clonotype was seen many times. The V gene is TRBV20-1, the J gene TRBJ1-3; D is perhaps TRBD1 (5 bases). Deletions cut 4 bases from V and 0 bases from J, with 13 bases between. CDR1 and CDR2 (germline): DFQATT, SNEGSKA (reference sequence). The CDR3 is made up of 15 amino acids. This chain's CDR3 is CSATGTESSGNTIYF. CDR3 sequence (DNA): TGCAGTGCTACCGGGACGGAGAGCTCTGGAAACACCATATATTTT.

The rearrangement uses TRBV11-2 and TRBJ2-3; the match to TRBD2 covers 7 bases. The CDR3 has 15 amino acids. V lost 3 bases to trimming and J lost 8 bases; unmatched junction nucleotides: 11. The V gene's germline CDR1 is SGHAT and CDR2 FQNNGV. The DNA of the CDR3 is TGTGCCAGCAGCTTGGACCCCGGGGGGTTGGGTACGCAGTATTTT. Protein: CASSLDPGGLGTQYF.

The gene calls are TRBV7-2 and TRBJ2-7; D ambiguous. This CDR3 is 15 amino acids long. The germline gives CDR1 SGHTA, CDR2 FQGNSA. The V end lost 8 bases, the J end lost 5 bases, and 22 bases lay between the germline ends. The CDR3 nucleotides are TGTGCCAGCGTCCTCCGGACGTCGAATCCGAACGAGCAGTACTTC. Its translation is CASVLRTSNPNEQYF. Full variable domain (rest looked up from reference TRBV7-2 and TRBJ2-7): GAGVSQSPSNKVTEKGKDVELRCDPISGHTALYWYRQSLGQGLEFLIYFQGNSAPDKSGLPSDRFSAERTGGSVSTLTIQRTQQEDSAVYLCASVLRTSNPNEQYFGPGTRLTVT.